The next 15 T cell receptor beta chains were all read from a single sample in a study of OX40 agonist ivuxolimab in advanced cancers. Produced via immunoSEQ multiplex PCR; TCRdb's table is partial and in-frame only. The sample lists around 34,000 clones; around 81% were seen once. The sample consisted of CD4+ or CD8+ T cells sorted from blood, taken in a trial of the OX40 agonist ivuxolimab. These receptors all come from an adult with an advanced solid tumor such as melanoma, head and neck, liver or kidney cancer.

This sequence joins TRBV9 and TRBJ2-1, with D perhaps TRBD1 or TRBD2 (5 bases each). Trimming shortened V by 4 bases and J by 5 bases, and 34 bases separated the two germline ends. Germline V lookup: CDR1 SGDLS, CDR2 YYNGEE. The CDR3 has 21 amino acids. In nucleotides, the CDR3 is TGTGCCAGCAGCTCCACGAATCCGGGACGAAAAACCCCGCGAAACAACAATGAGCAGTTCTTC. Protein sequence: CASSSTNPGRKTPRNNNEQFF.

In its sample, this clone was seen once. The chain is built from TRBV6-6 and TRBJ1-3; unclear D gene. The CDR3 length is 11 residues. Germline CDR1 is MNHNY and CDR2 is SVGAGI (reference sequence). Trimming left V 6 bases short and J 4 bases short, with 4 bases between. The CDR3 region has the DNA TGTGCCAGCAGAAAAGGAAACACCATATATTTT. It specifies CASRKGNTIYF.

The V gene is TRBV19, the J gene TRBJ2-7; the D is unclear. With 5 bases removed from V and 6 bases from J, the gap between germline ends came to 11 bases. This CDR3 region has 12 residues. From germline, CDR1 is LNHDA and CDR2 SQIVND (reference sequence). The CDR3 reads CASSPPESEQYF. The CDR3 nucleotides read TGTGCCAGTAGTCCCCCAGAATCCGAGCAGTACTTC.

The V and J genes are TRBV19 and TRBJ1-2; D is ambiguous. The CDR3 consists of 11 residues. The V gene lost 7 bases and the J gene lost 8 bases, with 11 bases spanning the gap. Germline CDR1 is LNHDA and CDR2 is SQIVND (reference sequence). CDR3 residues: CASTTGWGYTF. Here the CDR3 DNA reads TGTGCCAGTACCACTGGTTGGGGCTACACCTTC.

The V and J genes are TRBV7-9 and TRBJ2-5; 8 nucleotides line up with TRBD1. The germline V gene has CDR1 SEHNR and CDR2 FQNEAQ (reference sequence). V lost 4 bases, J lost 4 bases, and 5 bases stayed unmatched. This CDR3 contains 14 residues. CDR3 loop: CASSYWTGRETQYF. CDR3 DNA sequence: TGTGCCAGCAGCTATTGGACAGGGCGAGAGACCCAGTACTTC.

The rearrangement links TRBV6-6 to TRBJ2-5, with 7 positions matching TRBD1. Per the germline V gene, CDR1 is MNHNY and CDR2 is SVGAGI (reference sequence). V lost 6 bases to trimming and J lost 0 bases; unmatched junction nucleotides: 10. The CDR3 runs 16 residues. Written as DNA, the CDR3 is TGTGCCAGCAGCCCAACCCCGGGACAGTACCAAGAGACCCAGTACTTC. The encoded protein is CASSPTPGQYQETQYF.

The chain links TRBV4-3 to TRBJ1-2; D perhaps matches TRBD1 (5 bases). CDR3 length equals 15 residues. Germline V gene sequence: CDR1 LGHNA, CDR2 YSLEER. V shed 0 bases and J shed 6 bases, with 14 bases lying between them. Here the CDR3 reads CASSQEPQGGHGYTF. CDR3 sequence (DNA): TGCGCCAGCAGCCAAGAACCCCAGGGAGGACATGGCTACACCTTC.

This chain joins TRBV7-9 and TRBJ2-3, with a possible D match to TRBD1 (6 bases). Per the germline V gene, CDR1 is SEHNR and CDR2 is FQNEAQ (reference sequence). V was clipped by 5 bases and J by 4 bases, with 19 bases between them. This CDR3 contains 16 residues. The CDR3 nucleotides are TGTGCCAGCAGCGGGGGCTGGACAGTCATGGCAGATACGCAGTATTTT. This codes for CASSGGWTVMADTQYF. Together with reference TRBV7-9 and TRBJ2-3, the CDR3 gives the full variable domain: DTGVSQNPRHKITKRGQNVTFRCDPISEHNRLYWYRQTLGQGPEFLTYFQNEAQLEKSRLLSDRFSAERPKGSFSTLEIQRTEQGDSAMYLCASSGGWTVMADTQYFGPGTRLTVL.

This clone came up a few times. V and J are TRBV7-8 and TRBJ2-1; 9 nucleotides match TRBD2. CDR1 and CDR2 from the germline V gene are SGHVS and FQNEAQ. The CDR3 covers 16 residues. The ends lost 2 bases at V and 8 bases at J; junction bases unmatched: 10. This chain's CDR3 is CASSLRASGVSDEQFF. CDR3 in DNA: TGTGCCAGCAGCTTAAGGGCTAGCGGGGTTAGCGATGAGCAGTTCTTC.

The genes are TRBV19 and TRBJ2-7; D unclear. Germline V gene data show CDR1 as LNHDA and CDR2 as SQIVND (reference sequence). Trimming removed 6 bases from V and 0 bases from J, with 18 bases in between. The CDR3 sequence is 16 residues long. As DNA, the CDR3 is TGTGCCAGTAGCCGATTCGGCCCGTCCGACTCCTACGAGCAGTACTTC. This encodes CASSRFGPSDSYEQYF.

V is TRBV10-1 and J is TRBJ2-3; 8 bases line up with TRBD2. The V gene end was trimmed by 4 bases and the J gene end by 5 bases; junction bases not matched to a gene: 11. The CDR3 has 16 residues. Germline V lookup: CDR1 WNHNN, CDR2 SYGVQD (reference sequence). CDR3 in DNA: TGCGCCAGCAGTGGAGCGAGCGGGAGAGGTTTAGATACGCAGTATTTT. It yields the protein CASSGASGRGLDTQYF.

V usage is TRBV6-5 and J usage is TRBJ2-4; D is uncertain. The CDR3 is 13 residues long. Germline CDR1 and CDR2: MNHEY and SVGAGI. Trimming stripped 4 bases from V and 0 bases from J, with 4 bases between. CDR3 in DNA: TGTGCCAGCAGTTTTGGAGCCAAAAACATTCAGTACTTC. It specifies CASSFGAKNIQYF.

This clone was seen a few times. This chain links TRBV14 with TRBJ2-7, with TRBD1 matching over 9 bases. V gave up 8 bases and J gave up 0 bases; unmatched junction bases: 8. The CDR3 totals 15 residues. Germline V gene sequence: CDR1 SGHDN, CDR2 FVKESK. CDR3 nucleotides: TGTGCCAGCTCCCCGGGGACAGGGTACTCCTACGAGCAGTACTTC. Its translation is CASSPGTGYSYEQYF. Combining the CDR3 with reference TRBV14 and TRBJ2-7 gives the whole variable domain EAGVTQFPSHSVIEKGQTVTLRCDPISGHDNLYWYRRVMGKEIKFLLHFVKESKQDESGMPNNRFLAERTGGTYSTLKVQPAELEDSGVYFCASSPGTGYSYEQYFGPGTRLTVT.

CDR3 DNA sequence: TGTGCCACCAGCAGAGATATCCAGGGGGAGGGCTACACCTTC. Its translation is CATSRDIQGEGYTF. The V gene is TRBV15, the J gene TRBJ1-2, with 7 bases that match TRBD1. From germline, CDR1 is LNHNV and CDR2 YYDKDF (reference sequence). The CDR3 spans 14 residues. V dropped 0 bases and J dropped 8; count of bases not matched to a gene: 6.

The genes are TRBV2 and TRBJ1-2; D may be TRBD1 (5 bases). From germline, CDR1 is SNHLY and CDR2 FYNNEI. Trimming stripped 9 bases from V and 0 bases from J, with 8 bases between. The CDR3 runs 12 residues. The CDR3 DNA is TGTGCCAGTTTGGGGGCTAACTATGGCTACACCTTC. This encodes CASLGANYGYTF.